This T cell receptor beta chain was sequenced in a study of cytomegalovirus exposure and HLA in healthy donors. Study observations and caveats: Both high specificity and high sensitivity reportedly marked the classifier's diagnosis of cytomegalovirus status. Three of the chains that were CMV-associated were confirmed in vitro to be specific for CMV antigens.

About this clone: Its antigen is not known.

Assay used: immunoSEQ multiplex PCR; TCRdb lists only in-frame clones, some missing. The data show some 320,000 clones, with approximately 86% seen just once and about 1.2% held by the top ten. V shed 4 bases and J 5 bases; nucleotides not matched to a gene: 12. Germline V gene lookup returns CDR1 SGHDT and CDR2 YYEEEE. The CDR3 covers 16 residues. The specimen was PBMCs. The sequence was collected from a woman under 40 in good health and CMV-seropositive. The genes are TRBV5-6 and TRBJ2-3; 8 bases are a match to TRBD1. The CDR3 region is CASSHLAGQAKDTQYF. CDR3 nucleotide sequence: TGTGCCAGCAGCCATTTGGCGGGACAGGCAAAAGATACGCAGTATTTT.